The clone carrying this TCR beta chain has a handful of counts. The target antigen is unknown. The germline V gene encodes CDR1 LGHNA and CDR2 YNFKEQ. The CDR3 is 15 amino acids. Deletions cut 0 bases from V and 4 bases from J, with 9 bases between. The sample is drawn from a study of T-cell memory formation after mild COVID-19. At the level of the study: Largely donor-specific sequence clusters came from a couple of donors. Study-wide points: CD4/CD8 balance held among clones contracting day 15 to 85, and later expanders leaned CD4+.

TCRdb fed the 5' RACE reads into MiXCR, producing one record per CDR3 protein. This sample has about 360,000 distinct CDR3 sequences, with around 14% found just once. This TCR derives from a young man who had mild COVID-19 (a few samples of this study predate the infection). Cell type and time point are not known. The sequenced material came from PBMCs or a T cell subset sorted from them (not recorded which). The J gene is TRBJ1-4, the V gene TRBV4-2, with D possibly matching TRBD1 (6 bases). CDR3 sequence (DNA): TGTGCCAGCAGCCAAGAGGGACACGTTAATGAAAAACTGTTTTTT. It is translated as CASSQEGHVNEKLFF.